The present entry profiles one T cell receptor (beta chain) with its context. Unmatched junction bases numbered 7, after V lost 0 bases and J lost 4 bases. The germline V gene encodes CDR1 GTSNPN and CDR2 SVGIG (reference sequence). The CDR3 contains 15 residues. The data were produced by immunoSEQ multiplex PCR, yet TCRdb's version contains in-frame clones alone and is incomplete. Altogether about 400,000 clones are present, 75% to 90% being singletons, with the ten largest covering 1.9%. Treatment defined: roughly 18 received Ad26.COV2.S at low or high dose, single or two shots; about 5 received placebo; per-sample allocation not given. Specimens were obtained on day 63 following the first vaccine or placebo injection. The source of the sample is a study of Ad26.COV2.S vaccination and SARS-CoV-2 variants. Overall study context: Recipients of Ad26.COV2.S got it intramuscularly, once or twice 56 days apart.

The source was peripheral blood, collected in a trial of Ad26.COV2.S vaccine versus placebo. The rearrangement links TRBV30 to TRBJ1-1; 8 bases agree with TRBD1. This sequence originates from a person between 18 and 65 years old who received the Ad26.COV2.S COVID-19 vaccine or a placebo. This CDR3 is CAWSVLDRVGTEAFF. The CDR3 nucleotides read TGTGCCTGGAGTGTTTTGGACAGGGTCGGCACTGAAGCTTTCTTT.